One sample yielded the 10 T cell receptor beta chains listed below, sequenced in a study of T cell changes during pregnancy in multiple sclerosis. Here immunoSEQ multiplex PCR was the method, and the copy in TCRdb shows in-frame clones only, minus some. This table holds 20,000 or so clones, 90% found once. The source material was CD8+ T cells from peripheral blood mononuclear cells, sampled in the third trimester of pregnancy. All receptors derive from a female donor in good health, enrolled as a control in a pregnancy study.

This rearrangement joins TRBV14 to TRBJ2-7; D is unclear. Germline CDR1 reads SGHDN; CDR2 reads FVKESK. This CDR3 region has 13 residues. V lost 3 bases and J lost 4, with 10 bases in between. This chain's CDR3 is CASSQGTGYEQYF. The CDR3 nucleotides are TGTGCCAGCAGCCAGGGCACTGGATACGAGCAGTACTTC. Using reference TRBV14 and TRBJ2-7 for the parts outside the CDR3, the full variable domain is EAGVTQFPSHSVIEKGQTVTLRCDPISGHDNLYWYRRVMGKEIKFLLHFVKESKQDESGMPNNRFLAERTGGTYSTLKVQPAELEDSGVYFCASSQGTGYEQYFGPGTRLTVT.

Here the CDR3 DNA reads TGTGCCAGCAGTGACTCTGCAGGGGGTAGTGGCGAGCAGTTCTTC. Its protein product is CASSDSAGGSGEQFF. The V gene is TRBV6-4, the J gene TRBJ2-1; 7 bases agree with TRBD1. The J segment lost 10 bases and the V segment lost 0 bases, leaving 9 bases of the junction unmatched. The CDR3 has 15 amino acids. Germline CDR1 and CDR2: MRHNA and SNTAGT.

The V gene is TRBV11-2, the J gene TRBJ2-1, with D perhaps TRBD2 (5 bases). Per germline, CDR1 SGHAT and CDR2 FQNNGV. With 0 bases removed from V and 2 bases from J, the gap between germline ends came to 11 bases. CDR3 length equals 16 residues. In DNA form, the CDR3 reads TGTGCCAGCAGCTTAGACGGGCTAGCCCCCTACAATGAGCAGTTCTTC. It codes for CASSLDGLAPYNEQFF. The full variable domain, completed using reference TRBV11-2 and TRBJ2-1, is EAGVAQSPRYKIIEKRQSVAFWCNPISGHATLYWYQQILGQGPKLLIQFQNNGVVDDSQLPKDRFSAERLKGVDSTLKIQPAKLEDSAVYLCASSLDGLAPYNEQFFGPGTRLTVL.

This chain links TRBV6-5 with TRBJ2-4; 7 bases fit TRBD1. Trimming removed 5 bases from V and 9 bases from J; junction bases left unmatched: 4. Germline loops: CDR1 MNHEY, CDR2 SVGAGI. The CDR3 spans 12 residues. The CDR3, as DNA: TGTGCCAGCAGTAAGACAGGGACCATTCAGTACTTC. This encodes CASSKTGTIQYF.

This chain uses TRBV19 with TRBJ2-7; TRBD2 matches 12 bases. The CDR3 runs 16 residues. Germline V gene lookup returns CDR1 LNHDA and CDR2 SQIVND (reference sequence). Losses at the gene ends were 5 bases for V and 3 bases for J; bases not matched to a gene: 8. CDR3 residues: CASSLLAGGLHYEQYF. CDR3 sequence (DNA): TGTGCCAGTAGTTTGCTAGCGGGGGGGCTTCACTACGAGCAGTACTTC.

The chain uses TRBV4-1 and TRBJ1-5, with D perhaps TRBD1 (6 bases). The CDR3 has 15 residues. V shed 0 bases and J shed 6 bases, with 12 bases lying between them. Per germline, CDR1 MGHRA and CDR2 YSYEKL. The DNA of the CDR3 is TGCGCCAGCAGCCAAGACAGGGGTGGGGTTCAGCCCCAGCATTTT. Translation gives CASSQDRGGVQPQHF.

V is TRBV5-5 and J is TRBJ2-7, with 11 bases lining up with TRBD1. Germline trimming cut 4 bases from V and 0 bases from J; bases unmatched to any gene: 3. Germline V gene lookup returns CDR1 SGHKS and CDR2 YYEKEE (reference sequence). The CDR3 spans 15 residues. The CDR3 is CASSRDRGISYEQYF. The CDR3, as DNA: TGTGCCAGCAGCAGGGACAGGGGGATCTCCTACGAGCAGTACTTC.

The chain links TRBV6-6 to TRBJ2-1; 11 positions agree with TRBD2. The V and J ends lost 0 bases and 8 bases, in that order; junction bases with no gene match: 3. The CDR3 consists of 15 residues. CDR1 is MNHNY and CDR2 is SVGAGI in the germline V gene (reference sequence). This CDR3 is CASSYSSGGADEQFF. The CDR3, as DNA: TGTGCCAGCAGTTACTCTAGCGGGGGGGCGGATGAGCAGTTCTTC.

Here the CDR3 reads CASSPRDSGTEAFF. CDR3 bases: TGTGCCAGCAGCCCACGGGACAGCGGGACTGAAGCTTTCTTT. This chain uses TRBV7-9 with TRBJ1-1; 7 bases map to TRBD1. This CDR3 comprises 14 residues. V gave up 5 bases and J gave up 5 bases; unmatched junction bases: 8. CDR1 is SEHNR and CDR2 is FQNEAQ in the germline V gene (reference sequence).

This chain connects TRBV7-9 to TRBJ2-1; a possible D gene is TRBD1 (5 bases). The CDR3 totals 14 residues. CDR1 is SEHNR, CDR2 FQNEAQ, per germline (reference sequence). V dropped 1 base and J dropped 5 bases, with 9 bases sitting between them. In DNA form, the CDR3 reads TGTGCCAGCAGCTTAGAACAGGCTAACAATGAGCAGTTCTTC. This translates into CASSLEQANNEQFF. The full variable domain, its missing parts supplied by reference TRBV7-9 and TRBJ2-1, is DTGVSQNPRHKITKRGQNVTFRCDPISEHNRLYWYRQTLGQGPEFLTYFQNEAQLEKSRLLSDRFSAERPKGSFSTLEIQRTEQGDSAMYLCASSLEQANNEQFFGPGTRLTVL.